The 2 T cell receptor beta chains below all came from one sample that was sequenced in a study of blood T cell repertoires in COVID-19. Sequencing was performed with immunoSEQ multiplex PCR; in TCRdb, only in-frame clones are kept and a portion is missing. The table has a few hundred thousand clones, 84% seen once; the top ten hold 2% to 2.5%. What was sequenced was peripheral blood. The origin of the receptors is an older woman with acute or convalescent COVID-19.

The chain employs TRBV3-1 (or the pseudogene TRBV3-2) and TRBJ2-2; 8 bases align to TRBD2. The length of the CDR3 is 16 residues. Germline V lookup: CDR1 LGHDT, CDR2 YNNKEL (reference sequence). With 2 bases clipped from V and 1 base from J, the junction kept 3 bases outside the gene matches. CDR3 sequence: CASSQNLAGNTGELFF. The CDR3 bases are TGTGCCAGCAGCCAAAACCTAGCGGGGAACACCGGGGAGCTGTTTTTT.

This sequence joins TRBV9 and TRBJ1-6; TRBD1 aligns across 7 bases. CDR1 SGDLS and CDR2 YYNGEE come from the germline V gene. Losses at the gene ends were 4 bases for V and 7 bases for J; bases not matched to a gene: 8. This CDR3 has 15 amino acids. CDR3 bases: TGTGCCAGCAGCCTCGAGGTACAGGGGAATTCACCCCTCCACTTT. Translating it yields CASSLEVQGNSPLHF. The whole variable domain, remainder taken from reference TRBV9 and TRBJ1-6, is DSGVTQTPKHLITATGQRVTLRCSPRSGDLSVYWYQQSLDQGLQFLIQYYNGEERAKGNILERFSAQQFPDLHSELNLSSLELGDSALYFCASSLEVQGNSPLHFGNGTRLTVT.